These 17 T cell receptor beta chains were all obtained from the same sample, sequenced in a study of T cells in Graves' hyperthyroidism and ophthalmopathy. The TCR beta CDR3 regions underwent amplification using RNA transcripts as the source. Using the HTBI primer set, a first-round RT-PCR was run on the TCR CDR3. TCRdb re-derived calls from the multiplex PCR reads in MiXCR, one entry per CDR3 protein. The sample shows under 350,000 distinct CDR3 sequences, less than 30% of them seen only once. Sequenced input: blood. Every receptor here comes from a man aged 40-49 years with Graves' hyperthyroidism that later progressed to Graves' ophthalmopathy.

The chain couples TRBV6-1 to TRBJ1-2; D is undetermined. The CDR3 has 11 residues. The germline CDR1 and CDR2 sequences are MNHNS and SASEGT. Trimming cost V 8 bases and J 8 bases, with 12 bases left between them. CDR3 coding DNA: TGTGCCAGCCGTAGGAGCGACGGCTACACCTTC. Protein product: CASRRSDGYTF.

The chain employs TRBV28 and TRBJ2-7; 9 positions match TRBD1. The germline V gene has CDR1 MDHEN and CDR2 SYDVKM. This CDR3 has 14 residues. V was clipped by 5 bases and J by 5 bases; unmatched bases: 7. This CDR3 reads CASSDRDRDDEQYF. In nucleotides, the CDR3 is TGTGCCAGCAGTGACAGGGACAGGGACGACGAGCAGTACTTC.

This clonotype was counted at least ten times. The chain joins TRBV6-5 to TRBJ2-7; D remains ambiguous. Germline CDR1 and CDR2: MNHEY and SVGAGI. Trimming cost V 2 bases and J 2 bases, with 7 bases left between them. The CDR3 has 13 amino acids. The CDR3 region is CASSYGPTYEQYF. The CDR3 DNA is TGTGCCAGCAGTTACGGACCCACCTACGAGCAGTACTTC.

This clonotype was detected ten times or more. V usage is TRBV29-1 and J usage is TRBJ2-7; D may be TRBD1 (6 bases). Trimming removed 4 bases from V and 3 bases from J, with 13 bases in between. Germline V gene data show CDR1 as SQVTM and CDR2 as ANQGSEA. CDR3 length: 13 amino acids. CDR3 DNA sequence: TGCAGCGTTGGGTGGACAGACGGCTACGAGCAGTACTTC. This gives the protein CSVGWTDGYEQYF.

This clonotype was seen at least ten times. The chain employs TRBV11-2 and TRBJ2-7, with TRBD2 matching 9 bases. The CDR3 has 16 amino acids. With 2 bases clipped from V and 5 bases from J, the junction kept 10 bases outside the gene matches. CDR1 and CDR2 from the germline V gene are SGHAT and FQNNGV. CDR3 loop: CASSLSGTSFSHEQYF. CDR3 DNA: TGTGCCAGCAGCTTATCAGGGACTAGCTTTTCGCACGAGCAGTACTTC.

V and J are TRBV6-1 and TRBJ2-4; 7 bases align to TRBD1. Per germline, CDR1 MNHNS and CDR2 SASEGT. The trim removed 10 bases at V and 5 bases at J, leaving 8 bases unmatched. The CDR3 covers 13 residues. The CDR3 here is CAIRDRAENIQYF. The CDR3, as DNA: TGTGCCATCCGAGACAGGGCGGAAAACATTCAGTACTTC.

This clonotype has just a few counts. The chain employs TRBV6-1 and TRBJ2-5; D may be TRBD2 (5 bases). The CDR3 has 14 residues. Trimming removed 3 bases at V and 8 bases at J, with 16 bases between. Germline CDR1 is MNHNS and CDR2 is SASEGT. The chain's CDR3 is CASSEVGGTATQYF. DNA of the CDR3: TGTGCCAGCAGTGAGGTCGGAGGTACGGCAACCCAGTACTTC.

This clonotype was recorded at least ten times. The gene calls are TRBV5-1 and TRBJ1-2; possible D gene TRBD1, 6 bases. The CDR3 sequence is 16 residues long. CDR1 is SGHRS and CDR2 is YFSETQ in the germline V gene. Trimming cost V 3 bases and J 6 bases, with 21 bases left between them. The CDR3 sequence: CASSSGTRATLDGYTF. Written as DNA, the CDR3 is TGCGCCAGCAGCTCCGGGACAAGGGCTACCCTCGATGGCTACACCTTC.

The chain is built from TRBV19 and TRBJ1-2; D is undetermined. V was pared by 3 bases and J by 5 bases, with 19 bases between. This CDR3 is 16 amino acids long. The germline V gene encodes CDR1 LNHDA and CDR2 SQIVND (reference sequence). The CDR3 reads CASSISSKWWEYGYTF. The CDR3 coding sequence is TGTGCCAGTAGTATCTCCAGTAAATGGTGGGAATATGGCTACACCTTC.

This clonotype was counted ten times or more. V is TRBV12-3 or TRBV12-4 and J is TRBJ1-1; 10 nucleotides match TRBD1. V gave up 4 bases and J gave up 7 bases; unmatched junction bases: 9. The CDR3 runs 15 residues. CDR3 bases: TGTGCCAGCAGTTCGCTGATGACAGGGGGCGATGAAGCTTTCTTT. It specifies CASSSLMTGGDEAFF.

This clonotype showed up just once. The chain uses TRBV12-3 or TRBV12-4 and TRBJ1-1; D not certain. The CDR3 covers 13 residues. The V gene lost 1 base and the J gene lost 8 bases, with 11 bases spanning the gap. CDR3 bases: TGTGCCAGCAGTTTAGAAACCGACCGGGAAGCTTTCTTT. Its translation: CASSLETDREAFF.

In this sample, this clonotype turned up many times. The chain has TRBV3-1 and TRBJ2-2; 8 nucleotides line up with TRBD2. Looked up from germline, CDR1 is LGHDT and CDR2 is YNNKEL (reference sequence). The CDR3 is 15 amino acids. Trimming took 2 bases from V and 4 from J; bases not matched to a gene: 3. The CDR3 loop reads CASSQFGRGTGELFF. CDR3 DNA: TGTGCCAGCAGCCAATTCGGGAGGGGCACCGGGGAGCTGTTTTTT.

The rearrangement joins TRBV12-3 or TRBV12-4 to TRBJ2-7, with 7 bases lining up with TRBD2. CDR3 size: 14 residues. The V and J ends lost 5 bases and 6 bases, in that order; junction bases with no gene match: 10. The CDR3 loop reads CASSPQTSFAEQYF. The CDR3 DNA is TGTGCCAGCAGTCCCCAGACTAGCTTCGCCGAGCAGTACTTC.

This clonotype came up once. The V gene is TRBV20-1, the J gene TRBJ2-7, with 7 bases aligning to TRBD2. After removal of 0 bases from V and 0 bases from J, the junction contained 8 bases not matched to a gene. The CDR3 is 16 amino acids. Germline CDR1 is DFQATT and CDR2 is SNEGSKA (reference sequence). The chain's CDR3 is CSAREVGASGSYEQYF. In DNA form, the CDR3 reads TGCAGTGCTAGAGAAGTGGGCGCTAGCGGCTCCTACGAGCAGTACTTC.

Concerning this clonotype itself: The CDR3 does not close with the conserved phenylalanine or tryptophan, likely indicating a read error. Because the CDR3's place on the DNA is in doubt, the DNA is left out and the CDR3 is given as listed by TCRdb. The J gene is TRBJ2-7, the V gene TRBV6-1; the table's D call of TRBD2 was not tested on the DNA. CDR1 and CDR2 (germline): MNHNS, SASEGT. Ends included, the CDR3 has 8 residues. The CDR3 reads CASSELAS.

This clonotype occurred many times. This chain connects TRBV3-1 to TRBJ1-5; TRBD1 aligns across 10 bases. V shed 5 bases and J 11 bases; nucleotides not matched to a gene: 3. CDR1 is LGHDT, CDR2 YNNKEL, per germline (reference sequence). CDR3 size: 12 residues. The chain's CDR3 is CASSETGGAQHF. DNA of the CDR3: TGTGCCAGCAGCGAGACAGGGGGCGCCCAGCATTTT.

This clonotype was counted many times. The chain carries TRBV2 and TRBJ1-5, with 8 bases fitting TRBD1. V shed 8 bases, J shed 2 bases, and the junction held 2 bases outside the gene matches. The germline V gene has CDR1 SNHLY and CDR2 FYNNEI. The CDR3 length is 13 residues. The CDR3 DNA reads as TGTGCCAGCGGGACAGGTGGCAATCAGCCCCAGCATTTT. This encodes CASGTGGNQPQHF.